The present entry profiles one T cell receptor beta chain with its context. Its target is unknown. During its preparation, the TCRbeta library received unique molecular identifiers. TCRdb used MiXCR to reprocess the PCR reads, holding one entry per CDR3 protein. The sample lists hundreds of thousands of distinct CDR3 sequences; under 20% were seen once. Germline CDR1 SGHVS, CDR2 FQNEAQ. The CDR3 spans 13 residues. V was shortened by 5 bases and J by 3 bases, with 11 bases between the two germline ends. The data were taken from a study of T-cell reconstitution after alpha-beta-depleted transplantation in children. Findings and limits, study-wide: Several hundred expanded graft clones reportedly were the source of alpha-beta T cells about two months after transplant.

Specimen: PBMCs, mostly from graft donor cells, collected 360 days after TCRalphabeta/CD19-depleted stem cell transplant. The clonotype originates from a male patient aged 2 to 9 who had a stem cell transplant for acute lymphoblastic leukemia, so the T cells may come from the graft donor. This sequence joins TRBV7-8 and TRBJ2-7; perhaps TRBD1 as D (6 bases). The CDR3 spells CASSGTGRYEQYF. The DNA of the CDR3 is TGTGCCAGCAGCGGAACAGGGCGCTACGAGCAGTACTTC.